The 21 T cell receptor beta chains in this list originate from one sample, sequenced in a study of T cells in Graves' hyperthyroidism and ophthalmopathy. RNA transcripts yielded amplified TCR beta CDR3 regions. Primed by the HTBI set, a first-round RT-PCR was run on the TCR CDR3. TCRdb reprocessed the multiplex PCR reads with MiXCR, giving one entry per CDR3 protein. The data show 300,000 to 400,000 distinct CDR3 sequences, approximately 15% seen once. Sequenced input: blood. These receptor sequences come from a woman in her sixties or seventies with Graves' hyperthyroidism.

This clonotype was recorded many times. The V and J genes are TRBV3-1 and TRBJ1-2; 10 bases map to TRBD1. In germline, CDR1 is LGHDT, CDR2 YNNKEL (reference sequence). Trimming removed 4 bases from V and 3 bases from J; junction bases left unmatched: 8. The CDR3 length is 16 residues. This CDR3 is CASSLRQGARDYGYTF. The CDR3 DNA reads TGTGCCAGCAGCCTCCGACAGGGGGCAAGGGACTATGGCTACACCTTC.

The chain joins TRBV19 to TRBJ2-4; D tentatively reads TRBD1 or TRBD2 (5 bases each). Trimming cost V 4 bases and J 8 bases, with 15 bases left between them. The CDR3 runs 14 residues. Germline CDR1 reads LNHDA; CDR2 reads SQIVND (reference sequence). The DNA of the CDR3 is TGTGCCAGTAGTACGGGGCGGCACGGGGACATTCAGTACTTC. Encoded protein: CASSTGRHGDIQYF. Together with reference TRBV19 and TRBJ2-4, the CDR3 gives the full variable domain: DGGITQSPKYLFRKEGQNVTLSCEQNLNHDAMYWYRQDPGQGLRLIYYSQIVNDFQKGDIAEGYSVSREKKESFPLTVTSAQKNPTAFYLCASSTGRHGDIQYFGAGTRLSVL.

The chain employs TRBV19 and TRBJ2-6, with 7 positions matching TRBD1. The J segment lost 4 bases and the V segment lost 3 bases, leaving 9 bases of the junction unmatched. This CDR3 spans 17 amino acids. Germline V gives CDR1 LNHDA, CDR2 SQIVND (reference sequence). This CDR3 reads CASSIKGGVFGANVLTF. CDR3 bases: TGTGCCAGTAGTATTAAAGGGGGCGTGTTCGGGGCCAACGTCCTGACTTTC. Together with reference TRBV19 and TRBJ2-6, the CDR3 gives the full variable domain: DGGITQSPKYLFRKEGQNVTLSCEQNLNHDAMYWYRQDPGQGLRLIYYSQIVNDFQKGDIAEGYSVSREKKESFPLTVTSAQKNPTAFYLCASSIKGGVFGANVLTFGAGSRLTVL.

As DNA, the CDR3 is TGTGCCAGCACCAGAAGGTACACTGAAGCTTTCTTT. Its translation: CASTRRYTEAFF. The gene calls are TRBV12-3 or TRBV12-4 and TRBJ1-1; D is ambiguous. Trimming took off 7 bases at V and 3 bases at J, with 9 bases between the two ends. CDR3 length: 12 amino acids.

V is TRBV11-1 and J is TRBJ2-7, with TRBD2 identical over 9 bases. Per the germline V gene, CDR1 is SGHAT and CDR2 is FQDESV (reference sequence). V lost 5 bases, J lost 2 bases, and 7 bases stayed unmatched. The length of the CDR3 is 15 residues. The CDR3 region is CASSPRLADPYEQYF. In DNA, the CDR3 is TGTGCCAGCAGCCCTCGACTAGCGGATCCCTACGAGCAGTACTTC.

This clonotype was seen ten or more times. The V and J genes are TRBV27 and TRBJ2-1; a weak D match, TRBD2 (6 bases). This CDR3 is 14 amino acids long. Trimming removed 5 bases from V and 1 base from J, with 9 bases in between. The germline V gene encodes CDR1 MNHEY and CDR2 SMNVEV (reference sequence). The CDR3 protein is CASSRLGSYNEQFF. In DNA form, the CDR3 reads TGTGCCAGCAGTCGACTAGGATCCTACAATGAGCAGTTCTTC.

This clonotype has a count of ten or more. V and J are TRBV30 and TRBJ2-1, with D hard to call. Trimming cost V 2 bases and J 13 bases, with 15 bases left between them. The CDR3 is 12 amino acids. Germline CDR1 is GTSNPN and CDR2 is SVGIG (reference sequence). The CDR3 DNA reads TGTGCCTGGAGTTTTTGGACCGAGCGACAGTTCTTC. It specifies CAWSFWTERQFF.

This clonotype came up many times. J is TRBJ2-3 and V is TRBV6-2 or TRBV6-3; D uncertain. Trimming pared 0 bases from V and 2 bases from J, leaving 18 bases between. Germline loops: CDR1 MNHEY, CDR2 SVGEGT. The CDR3 is 18 amino acids. The CDR3 sequence: CASSYSSPHFSSTDTQYF. For the CDR3, the DNA is TGTGCCAGCAGTTACTCGAGCCCTCACTTCTCGTCCACAGATACGCAGTATTTT.

This clonotype has ten or more counts. The gene calls are TRBV27 and TRBJ1-6; D might be TRBD1 (5 bases). The CDR3 is 14 residues long. Deletions cut 5 bases from V and 7 bases from J, with 12 bases between. CDR1 and CDR2 from the germline V gene are MNHEY and SMNVEV (reference sequence). CDR3 nucleotides: TGTGCCAGCAGTAAGGGGACCGGGAATTCACCCCTCCACTTT. It specifies CASSKGTGNSPLHF.

Ten or more counts support this clonotype. The chain combines TRBV7-3 with TRBJ2-2; 8 positions agree with TRBD2. CDR1 and CDR2 from the germline V gene are SGHTA and FQGTGA. Trimming at V came to 3 bases and at J to 4 bases, leaving 7 bases not matched to a gene. There are 16 residues in the CDR3. CDR3 sequence (DNA): TGTGCCAGCAGCTTGCGAGCGGGAGAGCTCACCGGGGAGCTGTTTTTT. It codes for CASSLRAGELTGELFF. Together with reference TRBV7-3 and TRBJ2-2, the CDR3 gives the full variable domain: GAGVSQTPSNKVTEKGKYVELRCDPISGHTALYWYRQSLGQGPEFLIYFQGTGAADDSGLPNDRFFAVRPEGSVSTLKIQRTERGDSAVYLCASSLRAGELTGELFFGEGSRLTVL.

This clonotype was detected only a few times. V gene TRBV27 combines with J gene TRBJ1-4; D not certain. The CDR3 covers 13 residues. Germline V lookup: CDR1 MNHEY, CDR2 SMNVEV (reference sequence). Trimming removed 8 bases at V and 3 bases at J, with 10 bases between. The CDR3 bases are TGTGCCAGCGGTAACAGTGCTAATGAAAAACTGTTTTTT. It translates to CASGNSANEKLFF.

This clonotype is medium-sized by share. The V call is TRBV7-9, the J call TRBJ2-3, with D possibly TRBD1 on 6 matching bases. Per germline, CDR1 SEHNR and CDR2 FQNEAQ (reference sequence). Trimming shortened V by 5 bases and J by 6 bases, and 15 bases separated the two germline ends. CDR3 size: 14 residues. The CDR3 sequence: CASSRNRVPDTQYF. CDR3 sequence (DNA): TGTGCCAGCAGCCGAAACAGGGTTCCGGATACGCAGTATTTT.

The sample holds many counts of this clonotype. This CDR3 is CASSPLHRGNTEAFF. The CDR3 nucleotides read TGTGCCAGCTCACCATTGCACAGGGGGAACACTGAAGCTTTCTTT. The chain combines TRBV18 with TRBJ1-1, with 7 bases matching TRBD1. The germline V gene encodes CDR1 KGHSH and CDR2 LQKENI. The CDR3 has 15 residues. The V gene end was trimmed by 2 bases and the J gene end by 1 base; junction bases not matched to a gene: 4.

Many counts were recorded for this clonotype. The gene calls are TRBV12-3 or TRBV12-4 and TRBJ2-2, with D uncertain. V lost 3 bases and J lost 5, with 10 bases in between. The CDR3 loop spans 14 amino acids. DNA for the CDR3: TGTGCCAGCAGTTTTAGTAGATGGACCGGGGAGCTGTTTTTT. Translating it yields CASSFSRWTGELFF.

This clonotype has ten or more counts. The chain has TRBV27 and TRBJ2-7; no clear D. The CDR3 is 13 residues long. The germline gives CDR1 MNHEY, CDR2 SMNVEV (reference sequence). V was trimmed by 2 bases and J by 6 bases, leaving 11 bases between them. The CDR3 protein is CASSLGRTLEQYF. The CDR3 region has the DNA TGTGCCAGCAGTTTAGGCCGGACGCTCGAGCAGTACTTC.

The chain combines TRBV6-5 with TRBJ2-7, with TRBD1 as a possible D gene (6 bases). The CDR3 extends over 15 amino acids. Trimming pared 0 bases from V and 5 bases from J, leaving 14 bases between. Germline loops: CDR1 MNHEY, CDR2 SVGAGI. The CDR3 bases are TGTGCCAGCAGTTACTCGATCCAGGGGAGAGACGAGCAGTACTTC. Protein: CASSYSIQGRDEQYF.

Ten or more counts support this clonotype. CDR3 loop: CASSVNGAGNYGYTF. CDR3 DNA: TGTGCCAGCAGTGTTAATGGGGCTGGAAACTATGGCTACACCTTC. This chain uses TRBV6-1 with TRBJ1-2, with TRBD1 as a possible D gene (5 bases). CDR1 is MNHNS, CDR2 SASEGT, per germline. Trimming left V 4 bases short and J 2 bases short, with 14 bases between. CDR3 length: 15 amino acids.

Ten or more counts support this clonotype. This rearrangement joins TRBV5-1 to TRBJ2-2, with D possibly TRBD2 on 5 matching bases. The V gene's germline CDR1 is SGHRS and CDR2 YFSETQ. The V end was cut by 7 bases, the J end by 6 bases, with 13 bases between. This CDR3 has 13 amino acids. The CDR3 DNA is TGCGCCAGCCGGACTGTCAGTCCCGGGGAGCTGTTTTTT. Its translation is CASRTVSPGELFF.

This clonotype was seen ten or more times. The CDR3: CASSRLEGTQYF. CDR3 DNA: TGCGCCAGCAGCCGCTTGGAGGGTACGCAGTATTTT. The gene calls are TRBV5-1 and TRBJ2-3; a possible D gene is TRBD2 (6 bases). The germline V gene encodes CDR1 SGHRS and CDR2 YFSETQ. CDR3 size: 12 residues. Trimming cost V 4 bases and J 8 bases, with 11 bases left between them. Full variable domain (missing parts from reference TRBV5-1 and TRBJ2-3): KAGVTQTPRYLIKTRGQQVTLSCSPISGHRSVSWYQQTPGQGLQFLFEYFSETQRNKGNFPGRFSGRQFSNSRSEMNVSTLELGDSALYLCASSRLEGTQYFGPGTRLTVL.

This clonotype was observed many times. V and J are TRBV7-8 and TRBJ2-1; TRBD2 aligns across 16 bases. The CDR3 spans 16 residues. Per the germline V gene, CDR1 is SGHVS and CDR2 is FQNEAQ. V lost 5 bases to trimming and J lost 7 bases; unmatched junction nucleotides: 5. This CDR3 is CASSAGLAGGGNEQFF. The CDR3 DNA reads as TGTGCCAGCAGCGCGGGACTAGCGGGAGGGGGTAATGAGCAGTTCTTC. Variable domain in full (rest from reference TRBV7-8 and TRBJ2-1): GAGVSQSPRYKVAKRGQDVALRCDPISGHVSLFWYQQALGQGPEFLTYFQNEAQLDKSGLPSDRFFAERPEGSVSTLKIQRTQQEDSAVYLCASSAGLAGGGNEQFFGPGTRLTVL.

J is TRBJ2-1 and V is TRBV20-1, with TRBD2 identical over 12 bases. This CDR3 region has 18 residues. V gave up 1 base and J gave up 3 bases; unmatched junction bases: 10. The germline CDR1 and CDR2 sequences are DFQATT and SNEGSKA (reference sequence). The CDR3 sequence is CSARVGRKLAGGYNEQFF. CDR3 DNA: TGCAGTGCTAGAGTGGGGCGAAAACTAGCGGGAGGCTACAATGAGCAGTTCTTC.